Listed below are T cell receptor beta chains from one sample, sequenced in a study of blood T cell repertoires in COVID-19. Sequencing used immunoSEQ multiplex PCR; TCRdb keeps in-frame clones, though not all of them. The sample includes 250,000 to 300,000 clones, approximately 80% seen only once; the top ten take roughly 4.7%. The specimen sequenced was PBMCs or T cells enriched from blood (not recorded which). These receptor sequences come from a man in his forties or fifties who had been exposed to COVID-19. The conserved cysteine and the conserved F or W are not part of the CDR3 here. A D gene is named only where the DNA matches it firmly. Clone size appears in some rows only: once, few, many, or a class for an expanded clone.

D | J | size | V | CDR3
. | TRBJ2-1 | . | TRBV2 | ASRSGHSYNEQF
. | TRBJ1-5 | . | TRBV12-5 | ASGPYGPQH
TRBD1 | TRBJ1-1 | many | TRBV2 | ASRIDRETEAF
. | TRBJ1-6 | . | TRBV3-1/TRBV3-2 | ASSQDWGRLSSPLH
. | TRBJ1-1 | . | TRBV6-4 | ASSETSGRGFAEAF
. | TRBJ2-3 | . | TRBV18 | ASSPSEAGADTQY
TRBD1 | TRBJ2-7 | . | TRBV18 | ASSPGQGVEQY
TRBD2 | TRBJ2-1 | once | TRBV11-3 | ASSAGMIAGLGRQF
. | TRBJ2-3 | . | TRBV21-1 | ASSNQRLNTDTQY
. | TRBJ2-4 | . | TRBV11-2 | ASSLLLGAPSGDIQY
TRBD2 | TRBJ2-1 | few | TRBV2 | ASTRDGTSRIEQF
. | TRBJ2-7 | . | TRBV28 | ATGGWAYEQY
TRBD1 | TRBJ1-2 | . | TRBV27 | ASARDRGYGYT
. | TRBJ1-4 | once | TRBV15 | ATSRERRSNEKLF
. | TRBJ2-7 | . | TRBV30 | AWSVSWTSYEQY
. | TRBJ2-5 | many | TRBV12-3/TRBV12-4 | ASSRRLWETQY
. | TRBJ2-5 | . | TRBV6-5 | ASSYQQTVKMTQY
TRBD1 | TRBJ2-4 | . | TRBV10-1 | ASSESPGGIQY
. | TRBJ2-5 | . | TRBV5-1 | ASSPFAGQETQY
. | TRBJ1-6 | . | TRBV10-1 | ASSDGIRSPLH
. | TRBJ2-1 | few | TRBV24-1 | ATSGRDSTSSNEQF
. | TRBJ1-6 | . | TRBV2 | ASTQSFSNSPLH
. | TRBJ1-6 | . | TRBV5-7 | ASSFEQGGYSPLH
. | TRBJ2-2 | . | TRBV27 | ASSPRAGGALRSTGELF
. | TRBJ1-4 | . | TRBV11-2 | ASSLDRGEKLF
. | TRBJ2-3 | . | TRBV20-1 | SPADTDTQY
TRBD2 | TRBJ2-1 | . | TRBV9 | ASSPLHSGGSYNEQF
. | TRBJ2-1 | many | TRBV5-3 | ARSLARAAAGVEQF
TRBD2 | TRBJ2-1 | . | TRBV11-2 | ASRASGRGIQKNYNEQF
. | TRBJ2-3 | few | TRBV20-1 | SASGGKGTDTQY
. | TRBJ2-2 | once | TRBV5-1 | ASSLAPFTGELF
TRBD1 | TRBJ2-7 | . | TRBV4-1 | ASSLPPGTGSYEQY
. | TRBJ2-1 | once | TRBV11-3 | ASSRGTVSYNEQF
. | TRBJ1-1 | . | TRBV6-1 | ASSEVGRGNTEAF
TRBD2 | TRBJ2-7 | . | TRBV10-1 | ASSENPSGRADEQY
. | TRBJ2-5 | . | TRBV5-6 | ASARGGTWGETQY
. | TRBJ2-7 | . | TRBV12-2 | ASPPGTSYEQY
. | TRBJ1-1 | . | TRBV5-4 | ASSPSRTDMNTEAF
TRBD2 | TRBJ2-7 | . | TRBV5-5 | ASSPQAGVGGEQY
TRBD2 | TRBJ2-7 | . | TRBV7-9 | ASSTNPLAGEY
. | TRBJ2-2 | once | TRBV7-8 | ASSRPNLAVELF
. | TRBJ2-7 | . | TRBV5-4 | ASSLGGGGRNYEQY
TRBD2 | TRBJ2-7 | . | TRBV6-5 | ASSYSASGHYEQY
. | TRBJ1-6 | . | TRBV2 | ASSDTRSPLH
TRBD1 | TRBJ2-3 | . | TRBV2 | ASSEGQRGLNTQN
. | TRBJ2-7 | . | TRBV11-3 | ASSLGSSDYEQY
. | TRBJ1-4 | . | TRBV18 | ASSPAPQLFNEKLF
TRBD2 | TRBJ2-1 | few | TRBV3-1/TRBV3-2 | ASSQEAGVGNNEQF